This passage covers 8 T cell receptor beta chains from one sample sequenced in a study of post-analysis software for immune sequencing data. Study results and limitations: Relative to controls, patients had about five TRBV segments at higher frequency, with TRBV5-6, TRBV5-1 and TRBV20-1 among these.

The authors incorporated unique molecular identifiers into the TCR beta cDNA libraries. Using its own MiXCR run on the PCR reads, TCRdb lists one record per CDR3 protein. The table records roughly 570,000 distinct CDR3 sequences, 34% of them present only once. No antigen has been identified for these receptors. The sample comprised blood. Source of these receptors: a girl aged 2-17 years with multiple sclerosis.

V usage is TRBV12-3 or TRBV12-4 and J usage is TRBJ1-2; D ambiguous. V was shortened by 10 bases and J by 8 bases, with 14 bases between the two germline ends. The CDR3 consists of 11 residues. CDR3 region: CATWRGGGYTF. The CDR3 bases are TGTGCCACCTGGCGAGGAGGAGGCTACACCTTC.

This clonotype was counted only a few times. This chain uses TRBV20-1 with TRBJ2-5, with D maybe TRBD2 (6 bases). The CDR3 consists of 15 residues. Germline CDR1 and CDR2: DFQATT and SNEGSKA (reference sequence). V was trimmed by 4 bases and J by 3 bases, leaving 18 bases between them. For the CDR3, the DNA is TGCAGTGCTACCCCAGTGGGGAGACTAGAAGAGACCCAGTACTTC. It translates to CSATPVGRLEETQYF.

Comments on this clonotype: A read error may account for a junction end that differs from germline. V gene TRBV12-3 or TRBV12-4 combines with J gene TRBJ2-4; 8 nucleotides match TRBD1. The CDR3 sequence is 14 residues long. The CDR3 bases are TGTGCCAGCAGTCTTCGACAGGGGAGAAACATTCAGCACTTC. Translating gives CASSLRQGRNIQHF.

V usage is TRBV29-1 and J usage is TRBJ1-4, with no clear D. V was pared by 1 base and J by 7 bases, with 7 bases between. CDR1 SQVTM and CDR2 ANQGSEA come from the germline V gene. This CDR3 comprises 12 residues. CDR3 bases: TGCAGCGTTGAAGTTCCGCGTGAAAAACTGTTTTTT. Translation gives CSVEVPREKLFF.

This sequence joins TRBV7-2 and TRBJ1-1, with a tentative D call TRBD1 (5 bases). The V end lost 6 bases, the J end lost 6 bases, and 20 bases lay between the germline ends. CDR3 length equals 15 residues. The germline CDR1 and CDR2 sequences are SGHTA and FQGNSA. The CDR3 region is CASSQRAGILPEAFF. CDR3 bases: TGTGCCAGCAGTCAGAGGGCAGGGATCCTGCCTGAAGCTTTCTTT.

This clonotype came up many times. J is TRBJ2-7 and V is TRBV4-1; 8 bases match TRBD1. The V gene's germline CDR1 is MGHRA and CDR2 YSYEKL. The ends lost 1 base at V and 0 bases at J; junction bases unmatched: 2. The CDR3 extends over 15 amino acids. The CDR3 is CASSQGDRLSYEQYF. For the CDR3, the DNA is TGCGCCAGCAGCCAAGGGGACAGGCTCTCCTACGAGCAGTACTTC.

The CDR3 loop is CASNPGGNTDTQYF. The CDR3 nucleotides are TGTGCCAGCAACCCGGGGGGGAACACAGATACGCAGTATTTT. The V gene is TRBV14, the J gene TRBJ2-3; TRBD2 aligns across 8 bases. J gave up 2 bases and V 7 bases, and 5 bases lay outside the gene matches. This CDR3 contains 14 residues. CDR1 is SGHDN and CDR2 is FVKESK in the germline V gene. Full variable domain (missing parts from reference TRBV14 and TRBJ2-3): EAGVTQFPSHSVIEKGQTVTLRCDPISGHDNLYWYRRVMGKEIKFLLHFVKESKQDESGMPNNRFLAERTGGTYSTLKVQPAELEDSGVYFCASNPGGNTDTQYFGPGTRLTVL.

CDR3 coding DNA: TGTGCCATCGGACAGGTCGATAGCAATCAGCCCCAGCATTTT. Translation gives CAIGQVDSNQPQHF. V usage is TRBV10-3 and J usage is TRBJ1-5, with 7 bases lining up with TRBD1. This CDR3 has 14 amino acids. The ends lost 8 bases at V and 0 bases at J; junction bases unmatched: 4. Germline-derived CDR1 and CDR2 are ENHRY and SYGVKD.